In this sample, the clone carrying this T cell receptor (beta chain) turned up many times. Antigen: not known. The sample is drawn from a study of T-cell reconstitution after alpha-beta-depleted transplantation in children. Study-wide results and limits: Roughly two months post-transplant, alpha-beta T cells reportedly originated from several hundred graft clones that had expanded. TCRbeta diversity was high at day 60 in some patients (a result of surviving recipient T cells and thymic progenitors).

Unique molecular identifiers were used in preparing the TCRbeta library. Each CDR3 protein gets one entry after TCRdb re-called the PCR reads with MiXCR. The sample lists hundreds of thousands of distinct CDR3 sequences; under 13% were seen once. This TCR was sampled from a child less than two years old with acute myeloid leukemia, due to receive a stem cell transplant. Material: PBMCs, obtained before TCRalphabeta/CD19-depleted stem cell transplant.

In nucleotides, the CDR3 is TGCAGCGTTGAGGCAGGGCTGGGAGCTTTCTTT. Translation gives CSVEAGLGAFF. The genes are TRBV29-1 and TRBJ1-1; perhaps TRBD1 as D (5 bases). The CDR3 spans 11 residues. CDR1 is SQVTM and CDR2 is ANQGSEA in the germline V gene. Trimming removed 3 bases at V and 10 bases at J, with 12 bases between.